Following are 30 T cell receptor beta chains from one sample sequenced in a study of blood T cell repertoires in COVID-19. Data came from immunoSEQ multiplex PCR; TCRdb stores just in-frame clones and leaves some out. The sample carries fewer than 45,000 clones, over 70% recorded once. Sequences were obtained from peripheral blood. Receptors originate from a man between 70 and 80 years old with acute or convalescent COVID-19.

The chain combines TRBV27 with TRBJ2-3; D possibly corresponds to TRBD1 (6 bases). The CDR3 consists of 17 residues. Germline assignment: CDR1 MNHEY and CDR2 SMNVEV (reference sequence). The V and J ends lost 5 bases and 3 bases respectively, with 21 bases between them. Here the CDR3 DNA reads TGTGCCAGCAGTCCCACCAGGGGCAGGGTGAAAACAGATACGCAGTATTTT. This encodes CASSPTRGRVKTDTQYF.

V gene TRBV19 combines with J gene TRBJ1-4; 9 bases fit TRBD1. Germline values: CDR1 LNHDA, CDR2 SQIVND (reference sequence). Germline trimming cut 7 bases from V and 7 bases from J; bases unmatched to any gene: 7. CDR3 size: 14 residues. The CDR3 nucleotides are TGTGCCAGTACCACGACAGGGGGGAGTGAAAAACTGTTTTTT. Its protein product is CASTTTGGSEKLFF.

The rearrangement uses TRBV7-3 and TRBJ1-1, with 8 bases identical to TRBD1. The CDR3 spans 15 residues. Trimming took 2 bases from V and 2 from J; bases not matched to a gene: 4. The V gene's germline CDR1 is SGHTA and CDR2 FQGTGA. The CDR3 coding sequence is TGTGCCAGCAGCTTACTGGGGACAGGCAACACTGAAGCTTTCTTT. This encodes CASSLLGTGNTEAFF.

J is TRBJ2-6 and V is TRBV18, with D possibly being TRBD1 (5 bases). This CDR3 comprises 17 residues. V was shortened by 2 bases and J by 0 bases, with 11 bases between the two germline ends. From germline, CDR1 is KGHSH and CDR2 LQKENI. CDR3 nucleotide sequence: TGTGCCAGCTCACCAGGGCAGGGCCACTCTGGGGCCAACGTCCTGACTTTC. Protein sequence: CASSPGQGHSGANVLTF.

The chain recombines TRBV4-1 with TRBJ1-5, with 7 positions matching TRBD1. Germline loops: CDR1 MGHRA, CDR2 YSYEKL. This CDR3 region has 14 residues. With V trimmed by 2 bases and J by 5 bases, 3 bases remained unmatched. As DNA, the CDR3 is TGCGCCAGCAGCCAACTCGACAGGGATCAGCCCCAGCATTTT. Translation: CASSQLDRDQPQHF.

This chain connects TRBV4-3 to TRBJ2-1, with D unresolved. The CDR3 loop spans 15 amino acids. Between the trimmed V and J ends, which lost 4 bases and 5 bases, there was a span of 15 bases. Germline loops: CDR1 LGHNA, CDR2 YSLEER. The CDR3 sequence is CASSLERRPNNEQFF. CDR3 sequence (DNA): TGCGCCAGCAGCCTGGAGAGACGCCCCAACAATGAGCAGTTCTTC.

This chain uses TRBV7-9 with TRBJ2-7, with 8 positions matching TRBD2. This CDR3 is built from 16 residues. The ends lost 1 base at V and 5 bases at J; junction bases unmatched: 10. Germline V CDR1 and CDR2: SEHNR, FQNEAQ (reference sequence). For the CDR3, the DNA is TGTGCCAGCAGCTTAGTACTAGGGGGGCGGGAGGACGAGCAGTACTTC. Translated: CASSLVLGGREDEQYF.

This rearrangement joins TRBV7-9 to TRBJ1-5, with a possible D match to TRBD1 (6 bases). The germline V gene encodes CDR1 SEHNR and CDR2 FQNEAQ (reference sequence). V lost 5 bases and J lost 2, with 22 bases in between. The CDR3 contains 18 residues. CDR3 nucleotide sequence: TGTGCCAGCAGCCTCGGCGGCAGGGGCGGAATTCGCAATCAGCCCCAGCATTTT. This translates into CASSLGGRGGIRNQPQHF.

The chain carries TRBV3-1 (or the pseudogene TRBV3-2) and TRBJ2-2; 12 bases match TRBD2. CDR3 length: 16 residues. The V gene's germline CDR1 is LGHDT and CDR2 YNNKEL (reference sequence). The V and J ends lost 6 bases and 1 base, in that order; junction bases with no gene match: 3. In nucleotides, the CDR3 is TGTGCCAGCAGATCGACTAGCGGGGGGAACACCGGGGAGCTGTTTTTT. This gives the protein CASRSTSGGNTGELFF.

The chain couples TRBV9 to TRBJ2-2; D is ambiguous. Germline CDR1 SGDLS, CDR2 YYNGEE. The CDR3 covers 14 residues. Trimming stripped 3 bases from V and 1 base from J, with 7 bases between. The CDR3 DNA follows: TGTGCCAGCAGCGAACAGATGAACACCGGGGAGCTGTTTTTT. It yields the protein CASSEQMNTGELFF.

This rearrangement joins TRBV18 to TRBJ2-5; 10 bases line up with TRBD2. The V segment lost 4 bases and the J segment 3 bases; nucleotides outside the gene matches: 5. This CDR3 has 15 residues. The V gene's germline CDR1 is KGHSH and CDR2 LQKENI. CDR3 DNA sequence: TGTGCCAGCTCACAACATAGCGGGGGGAAAGAGACCCAGTACTTC. As protein: CASSQHSGGKETQYF.

The J gene is TRBJ1-1, the V gene TRBV6-5; 10 positions agree with TRBD1. CDR1 is MNHEY, CDR2 SVGAGI, per germline. CDR3 size: 14 residues. J lost 11 bases, V lost 6 bases, and 12 bases had no gene match. For the CDR3, the DNA is TGTGCCAGCAGGATCATGGACAGGGGGGGGAACGCTTTCTTT. Translation gives CASRIMDRGGNAFF.

The genes are TRBV6-2 or TRBV6-3 and TRBJ2-5, with 10 bases that match TRBD1. The J segment lost 5 bases and the V segment lost 4 bases, leaving 7 bases of the junction unmatched. The CDR3 totals 15 residues. Per the germline V gene, CDR1 is MNHEY and CDR2 is SVGEGT. The CDR3 coding sequence is TGTGCCAGCAGTTTTCTCAGGACAGGGGGGGAGACCCAGTACTTC. The encoded protein is CASSFLRTGGETQYF.

V gene TRBV5-6 combines with J gene TRBJ2-1, with a tentative D call TRBD1 (6 bases). The V gene's germline CDR1 is SGHDT and CDR2 YYEEEE. V lost 4 bases and J lost 3, with 20 bases in between. CDR3 length: 17 residues. CDR3 nucleotides: TGTGCCAGCAGCCCCTTGATATCGCAGGGGAGCTACAATGAGCAGTTCTTC. Amino acid sequence: CASSPLISQGSYNEQFF.

This clone was observed a few times. V usage is TRBV7-9 and J usage is TRBJ1-2; D may be TRBD1 (5 bases). Looked up from germline, CDR1 is SEHNR and CDR2 is FQNEAQ (reference sequence). The CDR3 runs to 13 residues. V lost 0 bases to trimming and J lost 5 bases, with 7 bases between them. CDR3 protein: CASSLAQGYGYTF. The CDR3 region has the DNA TGTGCCAGCAGCTTAGCCCAGGGTTATGGCTACACCTTC.

V gene TRBV2 combines with J gene TRBJ2-2; D is perhaps TRBD2 (6 bases). Germline V gene sequence: CDR1 SNHLY, CDR2 FYNNEI. Trimming left V 6 bases short and J 3 bases short, with 14 bases between. The CDR3 is 15 amino acids. CDR3 in amino acids: CASRGDFPHTGELFF. For the CDR3, the DNA is TGTGCCAGCAGGGGGGACTTTCCTCACACCGGGGAGCTGTTTTTT.

This rearrangement joins TRBV5-1 to TRBJ2-6; 9 bases align to TRBD1. V trimming: 3 bases; J trimming: 3 bases; junction bases outside the gene matches: 7. Germline CDR1 reads SGHRS; CDR2 reads YFSETQ. This CDR3 spans 17 amino acids. CDR3 in amino acids: CASSSGTGFVGANVLTF. The DNA for the CDR3 is TGCGCCAGCAGCTCCGGGACAGGGTTTGTTGGGGCCAACGTCCTGACTTTC.

The chain has TRBV19 and TRBJ2-5, with TRBD1 as a possible D gene (6 bases). The CDR3 has 14 residues. Trimming left V 4 bases short and J 1 base short, with 10 bases between. The germline V gene has CDR1 LNHDA and CDR2 SQIVND (reference sequence). This CDR3 reads CASSTRGTQETQYF. The CDR3 coding sequence is TGTGCCAGTAGTACCAGGGGCACCCAAGAGACCCAGTACTTC.

The rearrangement uses TRBV18 and TRBJ2-7; D perhaps matches TRBD1 (5 bases). Trimming removed 3 bases at V and 5 bases at J, with 20 bases between. The CDR3 spans 16 residues. Germline CDR1 reads KGHSH; CDR2 reads LQKENI. CDR3 in amino acids: CASSPSNPSGNHEQYF. The CDR3 bases are TGTGCCAGCTCACCCAGCAACCCCTCAGGGAACCACGAGCAGTACTTC.

The chain has TRBV9 and TRBJ2-2; D possibly corresponds to TRBD2 (6 bases). V shed 0 bases and J shed 1 base, with 10 bases lying between them. Looked up from germline, CDR1 is SGDLS and CDR2 is YYNGEE. This CDR3 is 16 amino acids long. The CDR3 loop is CASSVGGLRNTGELFF. DNA for the CDR3: TGTGCCAGCAGCGTAGGGGGACTTAGGAACACCGGGGAGCTGTTTTTT.

This clone came up a few times. The chain links TRBV15 to TRBJ1-2; D remains ambiguous. Germline V gene data show CDR1 as LNHNV and CDR2 as YYDKDF (reference sequence). Deletions cut 5 bases from V and 0 bases from J, with 10 bases between. The CDR3 is 14 residues long. For the CDR3, the DNA is TGTGCCACCAGCGGTCCCGAGACTAACTATGGCTACACCTTC. Amino acid sequence: CATSGPETNYGYTF.

In its sample, this clone is medium-sized. The chain is built from TRBV5-4 and TRBJ2-7, with TRBD2 matching over 9 bases. This CDR3 is 15 amino acids long. Per the germline V gene, CDR1 is SGHNT and CDR2 is YYREEE (reference sequence). V lost 2 bases to trimming and J lost 2 bases; unmatched junction nucleotides: 5. The CDR3, as DNA: TGTGCCAGCAGCTTAGGCGGGGGGGCCCCCTACGAGCAGTACTTC. It yields the protein CASSLGGGAPYEQYF.

The rearrangement links TRBV28 to TRBJ1-3, with 7 bases that match TRBD1. V lost 6 bases and J lost 0; bases outside the gene matches: 5. Germline values: CDR1 MDHEN, CDR2 SYDVKM. The CDR3 spans 15 residues. CDR3 DNA: TGTGCCAGCAGCAAACAGGGGAGCTCTGGAAACACCATATATTTT. This translates into CASSKQGSSGNTIYF.

The count of this clone is one. The gene calls are TRBV27 and TRBJ1-2; D not certain. V was pared by 5 bases and J by 1 base, with 14 bases between. This CDR3 has 15 amino acids. CDR1 is MNHEY and CDR2 is SMNVEV in the germline V gene (reference sequence). The CDR3 DNA reads TGTGCCAGCAGTCCCCTCTTGGGCCTTAACTATGGCTACACCTTC. Encoded protein: CASSPLLGLNYGYTF.

The V call is TRBV5-5, the J call TRBJ2-7; TRBD1 might be the D (6 bases). The germline V gene encodes CDR1 SGHKS and CDR2 YYEKEE (reference sequence). The CDR3 loop spans 14 amino acids. Trimming took 3 bases from V and 3 from J, leaving 13 bases between them. Written as DNA, the CDR3 is TGTGCCAGCAGCTCCCCTACAGGGATCTACGAGCAGTACTTC. It encodes CASSSPTGIYEQYF.

V and J are TRBV24-1 and TRBJ1-1, with 9 bases identical to TRBD1. This CDR3 has 15 amino acids. CDR1 is KGHDR, CDR2 SFDVKD, per germline. The V and J ends lost 4 bases and 7 bases, in that order; junction bases with no gene match: 9. The CDR3 is CATSDPNTGGDEAFF. CDR3 DNA sequence: TGTGCCACCAGTGACCCCAACACAGGGGGCGATGAAGCTTTCTTT.

The chain couples TRBV19 to TRBJ1-5; 7 bases fit TRBD1. The germline V gene encodes CDR1 LNHDA and CDR2 SQIVND (reference sequence). V lost 7 bases to trimming and J lost 5 bases; unmatched junction nucleotides: 8. This CDR3 spans 14 amino acids. In DNA, the CDR3 is TGTGCCAGTACAAGACAGGGCGGTCATCAGCCCCAGCATTTT. Translating gives CASTRQGGHQPQHF.

The DNA of the CDR3 is TGTGCCAGTAGTTCAACCGGGACAGGGGGAGGCTACACCTTC. Translated, it gives CASSSTGTGGGYTF. The rearrangement uses TRBV19 and TRBJ1-2, with TRBD1 matching over 11 bases. This CDR3 spans 14 amino acids. Per germline, CDR1 LNHDA and CDR2 SQIVND (reference sequence). Trimming removed 5 bases from V and 8 bases from J; junction bases left unmatched: 7. The variable domain in full, completed from reference TRBV19 and TRBJ1-2, reads DGGITQSPKYLFRKEGQNVTLSCEQNLNHDAMYWYRQDPGQGLRLIYYSQIVNDFQKGDIAEGYSVSREKKESFPLTVTSAQKNPTAFYLCASSSTGTGGGYTFGSGTRLTVV.

This clone was counted only a few times. The genes are TRBV19 and TRBJ1-2; D gene unclear. The CDR3 has 14 residues. The V and J ends lost 1 base and 4 bases respectively, with 10 bases between them. Germline loops: CDR1 LNHDA, CDR2 SQIVND (reference sequence). The CDR3 is CASSIVPAGYGYTF. Written as DNA, the CDR3 is TGTGCCAGTAGTATAGTGCCGGCAGGCTATGGCTACACCTTC. Looking up the rest from reference TRBV19 and TRBJ1-2 gives the full variable domain: DGGITQSPKYLFRKEGQNVTLSCEQNLNHDAMYWYRQDPGQGLRLIYYSQIVNDFQKGDIAEGYSVSREKKESFPLTVTSAQKNPTAFYLCASSIVPAGYGYTFGSGTRLTVV.

With regard to this clone: The germline gene is not matched at one end of the junction; a read error may be the cause. The chain employs TRBV5-8 and TRBJ1-1; D ambiguous. The CDR3 contains 9 residues. Germline loops: CDR1 SGHTS, CDR2 YDEGEE. CDR3 in DNA: TGTGCCAGCAGGATGACTGTAACCTTT. This gives the protein CASRMTVTF.